This T cell receptor (beta chain) was recovered during a study of Graves' ophthalmopathy and Graves' hyperthyroidism (dated by TCRdb to between 2018 and 2020). Regarding the complete study: Hyperthyroidism was considered stable if no progression to ophthalmopathy occurred within 18 months of follow-up. The study used TCR beta repertoire signatures to distinguish Graves' ophthalmopathy from Graves' hyperthyroidism and to predict progression to ophthalmopathy. In total, 135 blood samples were TCR-sequenced: roughly 45 ophthalmopathy, under 85 hyperthyroidism and about 17 hyperthyroidism-to-ophthalmopathy patients. A discovery set of 90 to 100 patients (approximately 45 ophthalmopathy, 55 to 65 stable hyperthyroidism) was enrolled to explore V-J signatures distinguishing ophthalmopathy from hyperthyroidism. An independent validation cohort was composed of around 19 hyperthyroidism patients and around 16 patients who later progressed from hyperthyroidism to ophthalmopathy. In over 5 hyperthyroidism patients, the T-cell repertoire of thyroid tissue was compared with the T-cell repertoire of blood. Once sampling was done, hyperthyroidism patients were given methimazole at a starting dose of 30 mg daily, while ophthalmopathy patients were given high-dose intravenous methylprednisolone.

TCR beta CDR3 regions were amplified from RNA transcripts for repertoire sequencing. The first round was an RT-PCR using HTBI primers with the Qiagen OneStep RT-PCR kit, and this first round was followed by a second-round multiplex PCR, then size selection and purification. Libraries were sequenced on an Illumina HiSeq2000 using paired-end 100 bp reads. As for how the authors treated the data: SOAPnuke was used to process the reads, throwing out any read that had adapters, had uncalled bases, had a mean Phred below 15, or lacked an exact constant-primer or identifier match. COPE v1.2.5 was used to merge high-quality paired reads. Each unique nucleotide sequence was defined as a clonotype, and clonotypes were aligned to IMGT TRB V, D and J references with MiTCR v1.1. Analysis was restricted to V-J combinations with a frequency above 0.0001, which covered 99.2% of repertoires. For each V-J combination, a TCR clonal expansion and chaos score was defined as F50 clonal expansion divided by the chaos observed in the TCRdist matrix. Features were reduced by Welch's t-statistics and random forest to around 13 V-J combinations, which fed a naive Bayes classifier. Thyroid-blood repertoire similarity was quantified with the Morisita-Horn index. TCRdb reprocessed the public reads (quality trimming at Q25 with fastp, clone calling with MiXCR) and kept in-frame beta chains. Each entry is one CDR3 protein sequence, shown with its most common DNA and genes. These V and J calls are TCRdb output, not the study's own analysis. The table for this sample lists more than 1,000,000 distinct CDR3 sequences; around a third of them were counted only once. The biggest ten clones account for over 8.5% of the sample.

A note on this clonotype: No cognate antigen has been identified for it. A much larger clone lies one base from this, so it may be a read error.

The investigation overall reported the following: The 13-signature model separated ophthalmopathy from stable hyperthyroidism with approximately 90% sensitivity and 81.08% specificity in cross-validation, and 80%/75% in the test set. Most of the expanded thyroid clonotypes with a frequency above 0.001 were also detected in blood, and it was suggested that the thyroid immune response may be reflected by blood repertoires. No statistical method was used to set the sample size in advance, and the investigators knew which group each participant was assigned to. In validation, the model predicted ophthalmopathy progression with 55% to 71% sensitivity and roughly 78% specificity; more than ten predicted patients were CT-confirmed with GO in a median of around 6 months.

Via the germline V gene (reference sequence), CDR1 is DFQATT and CDR2 SNEGSKA. The CDR3 measures 14 amino acids from cysteine to phenylalanine. Only the CDR3 part of the read is kept: 42 bases, read in frame from the first base. Here V drops 0 bases and J drops 5 bases, and the junction holds 5 bases not matched to any gene. Hyperthyroidism patients were newly diagnosed, with disease duration under 2 months, and aged 18 to 65 years. Patients with other autoimmune diseases, uncontrolled infections, pregnancy or lactation were excluded from the study. Clinical symptoms, serum thyroxine, TRAb, thyroid ultrasound and orbital computed tomography formed the basis of the diagnosis. Trizol reagent was used to extract the total RNA, and its quality was then checked on an Agilent 2100 Bioanalyzer.

This clonotype was sampled from an adult man with Graves' hyperthyroidism. The sample taken for sequencing was peripheral blood or thyroid tissue (not recorded which). The sequence is built from TRBV20-1 and TRBJ2-7; 9 middle bases align to TRBD1. This receptor carries the CDR3 CSARDFGTGHEQYF. The DNA sequence is as follows: TGCAGTGCTAGAGATTTCGGGACAGGGCACGAGCAGTACTTC.